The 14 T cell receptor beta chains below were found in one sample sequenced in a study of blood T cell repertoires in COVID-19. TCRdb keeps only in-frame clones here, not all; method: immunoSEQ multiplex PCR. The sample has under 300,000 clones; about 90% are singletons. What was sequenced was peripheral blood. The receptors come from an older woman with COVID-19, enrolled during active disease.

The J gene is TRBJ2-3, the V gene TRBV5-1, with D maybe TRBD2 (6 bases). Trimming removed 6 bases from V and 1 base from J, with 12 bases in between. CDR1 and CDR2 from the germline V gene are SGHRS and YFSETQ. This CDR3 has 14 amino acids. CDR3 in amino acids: CASTTREGTDTQYF. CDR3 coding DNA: TGCGCCAGCACGACTAGGGAGGGCACAGATACGCAGTATTTT.

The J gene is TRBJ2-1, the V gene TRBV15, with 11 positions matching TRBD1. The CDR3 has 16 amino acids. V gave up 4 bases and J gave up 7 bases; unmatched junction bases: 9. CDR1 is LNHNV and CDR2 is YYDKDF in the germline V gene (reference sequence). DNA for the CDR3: TGTGCCACCAGCAAATCGGGACAGGGGGTGGAAAATGAGCAGTTCTTC. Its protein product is CATSKSGQGVENEQFF.

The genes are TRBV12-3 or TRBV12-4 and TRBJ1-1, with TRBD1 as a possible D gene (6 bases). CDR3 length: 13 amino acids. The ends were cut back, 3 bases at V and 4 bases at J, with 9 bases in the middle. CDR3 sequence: CASSFQGFTEAFF. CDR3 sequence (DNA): TGTGCCAGCAGTTTTCAGGGGTTCACTGAAGCTTTCTTT.

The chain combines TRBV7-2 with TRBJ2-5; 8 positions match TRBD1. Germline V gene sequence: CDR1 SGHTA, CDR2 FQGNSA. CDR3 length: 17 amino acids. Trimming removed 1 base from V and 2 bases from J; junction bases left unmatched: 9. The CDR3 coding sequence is TGTGCCAGCAGCTTAGGGGTAGGGGGGACAGGACAAGAGACCCAGTACTTC. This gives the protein CASSLGVGGTGQETQYF.

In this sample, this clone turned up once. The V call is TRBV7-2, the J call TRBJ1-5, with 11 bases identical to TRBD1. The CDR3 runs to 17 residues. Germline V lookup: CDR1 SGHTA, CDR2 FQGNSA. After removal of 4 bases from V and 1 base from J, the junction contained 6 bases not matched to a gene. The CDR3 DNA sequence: TGTGCCAGCAGCTACGGACAGGGGGCGCTGAGCAATCAGCCCCAGCATTTT. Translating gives CASSYGQGALSNQPQHF.

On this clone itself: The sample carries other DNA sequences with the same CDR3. CDR3 sequence (DNA): TGTGCCAGCAGTGACCGGGACAGGGGCTCCTACGAGCAGTACTTC. Amino acid sequence: CASSDRDRGSYEQYF. The J gene is TRBJ2-7, the V gene TRBV6-1, with 10 bases fitting TRBD1. V shed 3 bases and J 0 bases; nucleotides not matched to a gene: 2. The CDR3 covers 15 residues. Germline assignment: CDR1 MNHNS and CDR2 SASEGT.

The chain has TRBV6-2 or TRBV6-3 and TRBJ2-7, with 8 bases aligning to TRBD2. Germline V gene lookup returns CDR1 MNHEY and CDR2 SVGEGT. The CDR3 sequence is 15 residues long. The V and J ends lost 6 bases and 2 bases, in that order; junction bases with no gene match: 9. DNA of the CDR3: TGTGCCAGCAGCATGAGCGGGGGCCTCACCTACGAGCAGTACTTC. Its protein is CASSMSGGLTYEQYF.

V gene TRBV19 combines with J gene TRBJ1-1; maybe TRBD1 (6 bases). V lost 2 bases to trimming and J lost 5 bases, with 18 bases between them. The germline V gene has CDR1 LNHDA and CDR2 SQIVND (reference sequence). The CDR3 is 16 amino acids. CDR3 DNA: TGTGCCAGTAGTATACCGGGGGGACATGAGAGGACTGAAGCTTTCTTT. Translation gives CASSIPGGHERTEAFF.

CDR3 nucleotides: TGTGCCAGCAGGAAGGGGGAAAACAATGAGCAGTTCTTC. Translated, it gives CASRKGENNEQFF. The rearrangement links TRBV2 to TRBJ2-1; TRBD1 is a possible D gene (6 bases). V gave up 6 bases and J gave up 5 bases, with 11 bases separating them. The CDR3 is 13 residues long. Germline values: CDR1 SNHLY, CDR2 FYNNEI. The full variable domain, its missing parts supplied by reference TRBV2 and TRBJ2-1, is EPEVTQTPSHQVTQMGQEVILRCVPISNHLYFYWYRQILGQKVEFLVSFYNNEISEKSEIFDDQFSVERPDGSNFTLKIRSTKLEDSAMYFCASRKGENNEQFFGPGTRLTVL.

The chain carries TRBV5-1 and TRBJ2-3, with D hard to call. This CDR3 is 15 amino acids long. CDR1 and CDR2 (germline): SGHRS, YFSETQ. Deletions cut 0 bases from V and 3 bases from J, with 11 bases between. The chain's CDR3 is CASSLVQKQTDTQYF. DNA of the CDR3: TGCGCCAGCAGCTTGGTTCAAAAACAGACAGATACGCAGTATTTT.

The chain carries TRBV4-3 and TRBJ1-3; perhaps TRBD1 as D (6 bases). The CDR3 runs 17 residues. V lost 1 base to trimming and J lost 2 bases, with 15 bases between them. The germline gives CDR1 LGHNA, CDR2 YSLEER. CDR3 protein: CASSQAGQRGAGNTIYF. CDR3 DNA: TGCGCCAGCAGCCAAGCCGGACAGCGAGGGGCTGGAAACACCATATATTTT.

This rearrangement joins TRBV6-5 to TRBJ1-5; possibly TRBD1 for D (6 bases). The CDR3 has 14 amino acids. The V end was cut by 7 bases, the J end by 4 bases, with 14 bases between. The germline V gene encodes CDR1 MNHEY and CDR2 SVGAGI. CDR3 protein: CASTLGHRNQPQHF. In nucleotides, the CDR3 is TGTGCCAGCACCCTGGGACACCGAAATCAGCCCCAGCATTTT.

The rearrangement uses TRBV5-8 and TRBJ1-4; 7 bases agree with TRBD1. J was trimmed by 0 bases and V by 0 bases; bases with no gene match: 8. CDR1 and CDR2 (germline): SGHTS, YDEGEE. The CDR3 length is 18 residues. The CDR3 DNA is TGTGCCAGCAGCTTGGGGTACGGGACAGCCGCAACTAATGAAAAACTGTTTTTT. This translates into CASSLGYGTAATNEKLFF.

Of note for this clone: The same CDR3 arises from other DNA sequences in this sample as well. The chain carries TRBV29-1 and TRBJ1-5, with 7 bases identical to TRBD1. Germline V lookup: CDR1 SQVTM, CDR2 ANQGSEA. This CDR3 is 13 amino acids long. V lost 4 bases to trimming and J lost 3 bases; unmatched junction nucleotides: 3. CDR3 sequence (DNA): TGCAGCGTTGGGGACAGCTACAATCAGCCCCAGCATTTT. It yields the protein CSVGDSYNQPQHF.